The present T cell receptor beta chain was sequenced within a study of blood T cell repertoires in COVID-19. As for the study in general: The United States, Italy and Spain supplied acute and convalescent COVID-19 samples.

CDR3 length: 18 residues. Germline CDR1 SGHTA, CDR2 FQGNSA. After removal of 3 bases from V and 2 bases from J, the junction contained 12 bases not matched to a gene. In the study's own analysis: Amplification from reference gene primers served as the basis for estimated nucleated cell counts. The repertoire was sequenced with immunoSEQ multiplex PCR; TCRdb's copy has only in-frame clones and lacks some. V, J and clone size are taken as reported in that table, and D and trimming were inferred from the DNA itself. Of under 150,000 clones in the sample, about four fifths were seen once. The rearrangement links TRBV7-2 to TRBJ2-3; 9 nucleotides match TRBD1. The sequencing sample was made of PBMCs or T cells enriched from blood (not recorded which). The source of this sequence is a man aged 30 to 45 who had recovered from COVID-19. As DNA, the CDR3 is TGTGCCAGCAGCTTGGGACAGGGACCTGTAGCCCCCACAGATACGCAGTATTTT. This codes for CASSLGQGPVAPTDTQYF.